This T cell receptor beta chain was observed in a study of shared clonotypes between healthy human individuals. Whole-study findings and limits: Lower generation probabilities were found for non-shared clonotypes than for those shared by all four donors.

Method: immunoSEQ multiplex PCR; TCRdb's copy keeps in-frame clones and lacks some. The table shows fewer than 2.5 million clones, with 90% to 95% occurring only once. A note on this clone: Antigen unknown. Other DNA sequences within the sample encode an identical CDR3.

The CDR3 runs to 11 residues. CDR1 and CDR2 (germline): MDHEN, SYDVKM. V gave up 4 bases and J gave up 9 bases, with 7 bases separating them. Sequenced input: naive CD4+ T cells from PBMCs. The subset here: CD45RA+ positively selected. The sequence came from a man younger than 30 in good health. Some clones in this sample may be carry-over from other donors' samples. This sequence joins TRBV28 and TRBJ1-5, with unresolved D. The CDR3 region is CASSSSRPQHF. The CDR3 DNA follows: TGTGCCAGCAGTTCGTCCCGGCCCCAGCATTTT.